The 28 T cell receptor beta chains listed next were all sequenced from one sample in a study of T cell changes during pregnancy in multiple sclerosis. Sequencing was performed with immunoSEQ multiplex PCR; in TCRdb, only in-frame clones are kept and a portion is missing. The profile shows 65,000 to 90,000 clones, approximately 92% of them singletons. The sample was peripheral blood, taken before pregnancy. The source of these receptors is a female donor with multiple sclerosis, enrolled in a pregnancy study.

The table lists this clone with a few counts. This chain uses TRBV19 with TRBJ1-1; a possible D gene is TRBD1 (6 bases). Germline V gene sequence: CDR1 LNHDA, CDR2 SQIVND (reference sequence). CDR3 length equals 14 residues. V lost 2 bases and J 1 base, leaving 8 bases between the germline ends. DNA of the CDR3: TGTGCCAGTAGTATAACAGGGTGGAACACTGAAGCTTTCTTT. Protein: CASSITGWNTEAFF.

The rearrangement uses TRBV5-8 and TRBJ1-1; D is unresolved. Germline CDR1 is SGHTS and CDR2 is YDEGEE. V lost 1 base and J lost 4, with 14 bases in between. The CDR3 length is 15 residues. CDR3 sequence: CASSLMPPRATEAFF. For the CDR3, the DNA is TGTGCCAGCAGCTTGATGCCTCCGAGGGCCACTGAAGCTTTCTTT.

The genes are TRBV18 and TRBJ2-7, with 7 bases that match TRBD2. CDR3 length: 14 residues. CDR1 and CDR2 (germline): KGHSH, LQKENI. The ends lost 3 bases at V and 2 bases at J; junction bases unmatched: 4. In DNA form, the CDR3 reads TGTGCCAGCTCACCGGGGAGGGAAACCTACGAGCAGTACTTC. Translated, it gives CASSPGRETYEQYF.

A single count supports this clone. This rearrangement joins TRBV11-3 to TRBJ2-3; 10 bases match TRBD2. CDR3 length: 14 residues. Per the germline V gene, CDR1 is SGHNT and CDR2 is YENEEA. The J segment lost 3 bases and the V segment lost 10 bases, leaving 7 bases of the junction unmatched. The CDR3 DNA reads as TGTGCCATCCAGCTAGCGGGAGAGACAGATACGCAGTATTTT. As protein: CAIQLAGETDTQYF. Full variable domain (rest looked up from reference TRBV11-3 and TRBJ2-3): EAGVVQSPRYKIIEKKQPVAFWCNPISGHNTLYWYLQNLGQGPELLIRYENEEAVDDSQLPKDRFSAERLKGVDSTLKIQPAELGDSAVYLCAIQLAGETDTQYFGPGTRLTVL.

CDR3 nucleotides: TGCGCCAGCAGCTTTGGGGCAGGGGGATATGGCTACACCTTC. This translates into CASSFGAGGYGYTF. The chain joins TRBV5-1 to TRBJ1-2, with 7 bases lining up with TRBD1. V dropped 2 bases and J dropped 5; count of bases not matched to a gene: 6. Germline V gene sequence: CDR1 SGHRS, CDR2 YFSETQ. The CDR3 is made up of 14 amino acids.

V gene TRBV7-9 combines with J gene TRBJ1-3, with 7 bases fitting TRBD1. The V gene's germline CDR1 is SEHNR and CDR2 FQNEAQ (reference sequence). V was clipped by 1 base and J by 8 bases; unmatched bases: 8. The CDR3 is 15 residues long. CDR3 DNA sequence: TGTGCCAGCAGCTTAGGCCCAACAGGGGAAGACACCATATATTTT. Amino acid sequence: CASSLGPTGEDTIYF.

The J gene is TRBJ2-2, the V gene TRBV19, with 8 positions matching TRBD2. This CDR3 is built from 15 residues. Germline assignment: CDR1 LNHDA and CDR2 SQIVND (reference sequence). Losses at the gene ends were 3 bases for V and 6 bases for J; bases not matched to a gene: 6. The CDR3 loop is CASSITGGQPGELFF. CDR3 bases: TGTGCCAGTAGTATTACGGGAGGGCAGCCCGGGGAGCTGTTTTTT.

The chain carries TRBV4-3 and TRBJ2-1; 14 bases fit TRBD2. CDR1 LGHNA and CDR2 YSLEER come from the germline V gene. CDR3 length equals 16 residues. V was pared by 3 bases and J by 7 bases, with 5 bases of the junction left unmatched. CDR3 coding DNA: TGCGCCAGCAGCCACTCCGGGACTAGCGGGAGAAATGAGCAGTTCTTC. This codes for CASSHSGTSGRNEQFF.

The chain carries TRBV30 and TRBJ1-1; 8 nucleotides match TRBD1. The V gene end was trimmed by 5 bases and the J gene end by 1 base; junction bases not matched to a gene: 3. CDR3 size: 13 residues. Per the germline V gene, CDR1 is GTSNPN and CDR2 is SVGIG (reference sequence). CDR3 residues: CAWGQGANTEAFF. DNA for the CDR3: TGTGCCTGGGGTCAGGGGGCGAACACTGAAGCTTTCTTT.

Note on this clone: Germline and junction disagree at one end, which may indicate a read error. The J gene is TRBJ2-1, the V gene TRBV29-1, with D hard to call. Looked up from germline, CDR1 is SQVTM and CDR2 is ANQGSEA. This CDR3 has 14 residues. CDR3 DNA sequence: TGCAGCGTTAAAGACTGGAGCTCCTACAATGAGCAGTTCTTC. Encoded protein: CSVKDWSSYNEQFF.

The chain carries TRBV27 and TRBJ2-2, with TRBD2 matching 10 bases. CDR1 and CDR2 (germline): MNHEY, SMNVEV (reference sequence). With 5 bases clipped from V and 0 bases from J, the junction kept 12 bases outside the gene matches. The CDR3 has 19 residues. The CDR3 bases are TGTGCCAGCAGTCCGAGACTAGCGGGCATATTCGCGAACACCGGGGAGCTGTTTTTT. Encoded protein: CASSPRLAGIFANTGELFF.

As DNA, the CDR3 is TGTGCCAGCAGCCAGACAGGGAACTATGGCTACACCTTC. Residues: CASSQTGNYGYTF. The rearrangement uses TRBV11-2 and TRBJ1-2, with 7 bases lining up with TRBD1. V lost 5 bases to trimming and J lost 2 bases; unmatched junction nucleotides: 2. Looked up from germline, CDR1 is SGHAT and CDR2 is FQNNGV. The CDR3 consists of 13 residues. Using reference TRBV11-2 and TRBJ1-2 for the parts outside the CDR3, the full variable domain is EAGVAQSPRYKIIEKRQSVAFWCNPISGHATLYWYQQILGQGPKLLIQFQNNGVVDDSQLPKDRFSAERLKGVDSTLKIQPAKLEDSAVYLCASSQTGNYGYTFGSGTRLTVV.

This clone was found once. The chain carries TRBV28 and TRBJ2-7; the match to TRBD1 covers 8 bases. This CDR3 has 14 amino acids. J lost 7 bases, V lost 8 bases, and 13 bases had no gene match. Germline V gene sequence: CDR1 MDHEN, CDR2 SYDVKM. The CDR3 nucleotides are TGTGCCAGCCAAACCGGGACAGGCCGTGCAGAGCAGTACTTC. This gives the protein CASQTGTGRAEQYF.

This chain connects TRBV6-5 to TRBJ2-5; 7 positions agree with TRBD1. V lost 1 base to trimming and J lost 2 bases; unmatched junction nucleotides: 1. This CDR3 has 14 residues. Germline-derived CDR1 and CDR2 are MNHEY and SVGAGI. The CDR3 spells CASSYWGQQETQYF. CDR3 DNA: TGTGCCAGCAGTTACTGGGGACAGCAAGAGACCCAGTACTTC.

The rearrangement uses TRBV7-9 and TRBJ1-3, with D possibly being TRBD1 (6 bases). The CDR3 sequence is 16 residues long. Germline assignment: CDR1 SEHNR and CDR2 FQNEAQ (reference sequence). The V and J ends lost 8 bases and 0 bases respectively, with 17 bases between them. CDR3 DNA sequence: TGTGCCAGCGACGGATCCGGGACACCCTCTGGAAACACCATATATTTT. It is translated as CASDGSGTPSGNTIYF.

The rearrangement uses TRBV29-1 and TRBJ1-3; D is ambiguous. The ends were cut back, 4 bases at V and 5 bases at J, with 6 bases in the middle. The CDR3 covers 11 residues. CDR1 and CDR2 (germline): SQVTM, ANQGSEA. The chain's CDR3 is CSVAGRNTIYF. The CDR3 region has the DNA TGCAGCGTTGCCGGGAGAAACACCATATATTTT.

The chain carries TRBV11-2 and TRBJ2-2, with a possible D match to TRBD2 (5 bases). Germline V gives CDR1 SGHAT, CDR2 FQNNGV. The germline V and J ends were trimmed by 3 bases and 1 base, with 12 bases remaining between them. The CDR3 has 16 residues. CDR3 in amino acids: CASSLIRGRNTGELFF. DNA of the CDR3: TGTGCCAGCAGCTTGATCCGAGGGAGGAACACCGGGGAGCTGTTTTTT.

V is TRBV4-3 and J is TRBJ1-5; D is unclear. Trimming shortened V by 0 bases and J by 9 bases, and 9 bases separated the two germline ends. Germline CDR1 and CDR2: LGHNA and YSLEER. This CDR3 contains 13 residues. The CDR3 region is CASSQDGGGPQHF. The CDR3 DNA sequence: TGCGCCAGCAGCCAAGATGGAGGTGGGCCCCAGCATTTT.

The rearrangement links TRBV10-1 to TRBJ2-2, with 10 bases aligning to TRBD1. CDR1 is WNHNN, CDR2 SYGVQD, per germline (reference sequence). Trimming removed 5 bases from V and 3 bases from J; junction bases left unmatched: 9. The CDR3 has 17 amino acids. The CDR3 DNA reads TGCGCCAGCAGTTATCCCCGACAGGGGGCGCACACCGGGGAGCTGTTTTTT. Translation: CASSYPRQGAHTGELFF.

Of note for this clone: The junction departs from germline at one end; a sequencing error may be responsible. This sequence joins TRBV30 and TRBJ1-5, with D tentatively TRBD1 (5 bases). Germline V lookup: CDR1 GTSNPN, CDR2 SVGIG (reference sequence). CDR3 length equals 18 residues. The CDR3 region has the DNA TGTGCCTGGAGTCCCGGGACTGGCCACCGTTATAGCGATCAGCCCCAGCATTTT. Translating it yields CAWSPGTGHRYSDQPQHF.

V usage is TRBV19 and J usage is TRBJ2-1; D may be TRBD1 (6 bases). Germline values: CDR1 LNHDA, CDR2 SQIVND (reference sequence). The CDR3 spans 12 residues. Trimming took off 6 bases at V and 4 bases at J, with 7 bases between the two ends. CDR3 bases: TGTGCCAGTAGAACAGGGTACAATGAGCAGTTCTTC. It yields the protein CASRTGYNEQFF.

The V gene is TRBV4-3, the J gene TRBJ1-2, with 11 nucleotides matching TRBD1. The V segment lost 4 bases and the J segment 8 bases; nucleotides outside the gene matches: 3. This CDR3 is built from 13 residues. Germline-derived CDR1 and CDR2 are LGHNA and YSLEER. The CDR3 nucleotides read TGCGCCAGCAGCCCGGACAGGGGGCGAGGCTACACCTTC. Its translation: CASSPDRGRGYTF.

The chain employs TRBV30 and TRBJ2-1, with TRBD2 identical over 10 bases. This CDR3 spans 13 amino acids. CDR1 and CDR2 (germline): GTSNPN, SVGIG (reference sequence). The J segment lost 8 bases and the V segment lost 4 bases, leaving 5 bases of the junction unmatched. CDR3 region: CAWTAGGPYEQFF. The CDR3 DNA follows: TGTGCCTGGACAGCGGGAGGGCCCTATGAGCAGTTCTTC.

The chain uses TRBV11-3 and TRBJ2-2; 10 bases line up with TRBD2. This CDR3 spans 16 amino acids. J gave up 4 bases and V 5 bases, and 7 bases lay outside the gene matches. Germline V gene data show CDR1 as SGHNT and CDR2 as YENEEA. CDR3 residues: CASSDTGLAVTGELFF. CDR3 coding DNA: TGTGCCAGCAGCGACACCGGACTAGCGGTCACCGGGGAGCTGTTTTTT.

This clone was seen a single time. The chain employs TRBV27 and TRBJ2-7; 10 bases map to TRBD2. Per germline, CDR1 MNHEY and CDR2 SMNVEV (reference sequence). Unmatched junction bases numbered 9, after V lost 3 bases and J lost 4 bases. This CDR3 is 16 amino acids long. The CDR3, as DNA: TGTGCCAGCAGTTTCATTTCAGCGGGAGGGCTGTACGAGCAGTACTTC. It translates to CASSFISAGGLYEQYF.

This chain connects TRBV27 to TRBJ2-2; D is perhaps TRBD1 (5 bases). The CDR3 is 15 amino acids. Per the germline V gene, CDR1 is MNHEY and CDR2 is SMNVEV (reference sequence). With 2 bases removed from V and 6 bases from J, the gap between germline ends came to 13 bases. This CDR3 reads CASSLDLRVAGELFF. CDR3 sequence (DNA): TGTGCCAGCAGTTTAGACCTCAGGGTAGCCGGGGAGCTGTTTTTT.

J is TRBJ1-3 and V is TRBV9; D perhaps matches TRBD1 (5 bases). Germline CDR1 reads SGDLS; CDR2 reads YYNGEE. V lost 0 bases to trimming and J lost 4 bases, with 11 bases between them. The CDR3 extends over 15 amino acids. The CDR3 spells CASSVGTYEGNTIYF. The CDR3 coding sequence is TGTGCCAGCAGCGTAGGGACATACGAAGGAAACACCATATATTTT.

The gene calls are TRBV4-2 and TRBJ2-3; 9 bases map to TRBD2. The V segment lost 3 bases and the J segment 0 bases; nucleotides outside the gene matches: 13. The germline gives CDR1 LGHNA, CDR2 YNFKEQ. The CDR3 spans 19 residues. CDR3 DNA: TGTGCCAGCAGCCATTATCGTACGGGACTAGCTTATAGCACAGATACGCAGTATTTT. Its protein is CASSHYRTGLAYSTDTQYF.